This entry features one TCR beta chain sequence. Its matching antigen is unknown. This record belongs to a study of blood T cells in healthy people across ages. Next came a second PCR, run for roughly 6 to 11 cycles, which used a sample-barcoded 5' primer along with a J-beta primer mix. TCRdb called the 5' RACE reads again in MiXCR, with one record for every CDR3 protein. Among approximately 800,000 distinct CDR3 sequences, about half were seen once, and the ten largest hold 15% to 20%. The CDR3 sequence is 15 residues long. Per the germline V gene, CDR1 is DFQATT and CDR2 is SNEGSKA (reference sequence). The ends lost 2 bases at V and 5 bases at J; junction bases unmatched: 8. Broader study findings: Unknown donor CMV status possibly confounded expanded clonotype changes. Aged donors had fewer naive CD4+ cells and lower diversity than long-lived donors.

The receptor was isolated from an elderly man in good health. J is TRBJ2-3 and V is TRBV20-1; 9 nucleotides line up with TRBD2. Sequenced: blood. CDR3 DNA sequence: TGCAGTGCTAGACCCGCGGGAGGGCCAGGAGATACGCAGTATTTT. This codes for CSARPAGGPGDTQYF.